One sample yielded the 20 T cell receptor beta chains listed below, sequenced in a study of vaccination and CD4 T cells after COVID-19. TCRdb reprocessed the PCR reads with MiXCR, giving one entry per CDR3 protein. The sample holds fewer than 20,000 distinct CDR3 sequences, around 69% seen once. This sample comprised CD4+ T cells from blood, obtained after SARS-CoV-2 vaccination. The receptors come from a human donor who had recovered from COVID-19.

The chain uses TRBV6-1 and TRBJ1-5; no firm D call. The V gene lost 10 bases and the J gene lost 2 bases, with 12 bases spanning the gap. The CDR3 runs to 13 residues. Germline lookup yields CDR1 MNHNS and CDR2 SASEGT. The DNA of the CDR3 is TGTGCCACCCGGCGGGATCGCAATCAGCCCCAGCATTTT. Translating it yields CATRRDRNQPQHF.

The genes are TRBV24-1 and TRBJ2-1; TRBD2 aligns across 10 bases. The germline V gene encodes CDR1 KGHDR and CDR2 SFDVKD. This CDR3 spans 15 amino acids. The junction had 3 bases not matched to a gene; V was cut back by 0 bases and J by 8 bases. The CDR3 sequence: CATSDLILAGDEQFF. The CDR3 DNA reads as TGTGCCACCAGTGATTTGATCCTAGCGGGAGATGAGCAGTTCTTC.

This clonotype was detected a few times. J is TRBJ1-1 and V is TRBV7-8; possibly TRBD1 for D (5 bases). This CDR3 spans 13 amino acids. The V end was cut by 5 bases, the J end by 0 bases, with 7 bases between. Germline-derived CDR1 and CDR2 are SGHVS and FQNEAQ. The CDR3 sequence is CASSVQVNTEAFF. The CDR3 DNA follows: TGTGCCAGCAGCGTACAGGTGAACACTGAAGCTTTCTTT.

The gene calls are TRBV7-2 and TRBJ2-1; no firm D call. Germline V gene lookup returns CDR1 SGHTA and CDR2 FQGNSA. CDR3 length equals 13 residues. The germline V and J ends were trimmed by 6 bases and 6 bases, with 12 bases remaining between them. The CDR3 here is CASSSERGNEQFF. In DNA, the CDR3 is TGTGCCAGCAGTTCAGAGAGAGGCAATGAGCAGTTCTTC.

The chain is built from TRBV6-1 and TRBJ1-6, with 11 bases identical to TRBD1. V shed 3 bases and J 7 bases; nucleotides not matched to a gene: 5. Germline CDR1 reads MNHNS; CDR2 reads SASEGT. CDR3 size: 16 residues. Here the CDR3 reads CASSDPGQGGNSPLHF. CDR3 nucleotide sequence: TGTGCCAGCAGTGACCCGGGACAGGGGGGGAATTCACCCCTCCACTTT.

Here the CDR3 DNA reads TGCAGTGCTCAGGAGGGGGCCAGCTCCTACGAGCAGTACTTC. This codes for CSAQEGASSYEQYF. The chain combines TRBV20-1 with TRBJ2-7; D is possibly TRBD1 (7 bases). With 5 bases removed from V and 0 bases from J, the gap between germline ends came to 14 bases. In germline, CDR1 is DFQATT, CDR2 SNEGSKA (reference sequence). There are 14 residues in the CDR3.

DNA of the CDR3: TGCAGTGCTAGAGATCCAAACAGGGAGTCTGAAGCTTTCTTT. Translation: CSARDPNRESEAFF. The rearrangement joins TRBV20-1 to TRBJ1-1; D may be TRBD1 (6 bases). V lost 0 bases and J 6 bases, leaving 14 bases between the germline ends. Per germline, CDR1 DFQATT and CDR2 SNEGSKA (reference sequence). The CDR3 has 14 amino acids.

The rearrangement uses TRBV6-2 or TRBV6-3 and TRBJ2-5; TRBD2 aligns across 7 bases. Per the germline V gene, CDR1 is MNHEY and CDR2 is SVGEGT. The CDR3 totals 17 residues. With V trimmed by 6 bases and J by 2 bases, 15 bases remained unmatched. The CDR3 region has the DNA TGTGCCAGCAGCCGCGGGGGTAGCGGGCCCTCTCAAGAGACCCAGTACTTC. Residues: CASSRGGSGPSQETQYF.

The chain is built from TRBV20-1 and TRBJ2-3; tentative D call: TRBD2 (6 bases). Between the trimmed V and J ends, which lost 6 bases and 0 bases, there was a span of 25 bases. CDR1 is DFQATT and CDR2 is SNEGSKA in the germline V gene (reference sequence). This CDR3 has 18 residues. The CDR3 spells CSARRRGALLSSTDTQYF. The CDR3 DNA sequence: TGCAGTGCCAGACGGCGCGGGGCCCTACTTTCTAGCACAGATACGCAGTATTTT.

The J gene is TRBJ1-5, the V gene TRBV5-1; 9 positions agree with TRBD1. The V and J ends lost 5 bases and 7 bases, in that order; junction bases with no gene match: 10. The CDR3 has 15 residues. CDR1 is SGHRS, CDR2 YFSETQ, per germline. The CDR3 DNA reads TGCGCCAGCAGTACGGATGGACAGGGGAACCAGCCCCAGCATTTT. Encoded protein: CASSTDGQGNQPQHF.

This rearrangement joins TRBV10-1 to TRBJ1-4; 7 bases line up with TRBD1. Trimming took 8 bases from V and 0 from J; bases not matched to a gene: 6. The CDR3 covers 15 residues. Germline CDR1 reads WNHNN; CDR2 reads SYGVQD (reference sequence). The chain's CDR3 is CASGTDNATNEKLFF. The CDR3 DNA sequence: TGCGCCAGCGGGACAGATAATGCAACTAATGAAAAACTGTTTTTT.

There are a few counts of this clonotype. V gene TRBV7-9 combines with J gene TRBJ1-5; D perhaps matches TRBD1 (5 bases). The CDR3 is made up of 13 amino acids. CDR1 SEHNR and CDR2 FQNEAQ come from the germline V gene (reference sequence). Between the trimmed V and J ends, which lost 5 bases and 7 bases, there was a span of 12 bases. CDR3 residues: CASSAGRSQPQHF. Written as DNA, the CDR3 is TGTGCCAGCAGCGCGGGACGCAGCCAGCCCCAGCATTTT.

This clonotype was counted a single time. V usage is TRBV28 and J usage is TRBJ1-1; D is undetermined. Germline V gene lookup returns CDR1 MDHEN and CDR2 SYDVKM. The CDR3 length is 10 residues. The CDR3 region has the DNA TGTGCAGGAGGGAACACTGAAGCTTTCTTT. Translation: CAGGNTEAFF.

The V call is TRBV4-1, the J call TRBJ2-4; 9 bases align to TRBD1. This CDR3 has 14 residues. V was pared by 2 bases and J by 12 bases, with 8 bases of the junction left unmatched. Germline-derived CDR1 and CDR2 are MGHRA and YSYEKL. The CDR3 loop is CASSQLGQGIDQYF. The CDR3, as DNA: TGCGCCAGCAGCCAATTGGGACAGGGAATCGATCAGTACTTC.

The rearrangement joins TRBV24-1 to TRBJ2-3, with D perhaps TRBD1 or TRBD2 (5 bases each). CDR3 length: 13 amino acids. CDR1 is KGHDR and CDR2 is SFDVKD in the germline V gene. V lost 1 base to trimming and J lost 10 bases, with 11 bases between them. The CDR3 DNA reads TGTGCCACCAGTGATTTCCCGGGGCGAGCGCAGTATTTT. It encodes CATSDFPGRAQYF.

The chain recombines TRBV7-2 with TRBJ2-1, with 14 bases fitting TRBD2. CDR3 length: 16 residues. Per the germline V gene, CDR1 is SGHTA and CDR2 is FQGNSA. J was trimmed by 5 bases and V by 5 bases; bases with no gene match: 5. DNA of the CDR3: TGTGCCAGCAGCCCAAGACTAGCGGGAGGGAACAATGAGCAGTTCTTC. Translating it yields CASSPRLAGGNNEQFF. Complete variable domain (other parts from reference TRBV7-2 and TRBJ2-1): GAGVSQSPSNKVTEKGKDVELRCDPISGHTALYWYRQSLGQGLEFLIYFQGNSAPDKSGLPSDRFSAERTGGSVSTLTIQRTQQEDSAVYLCASSPRLAGGNNEQFFGPGTRLTVL.

This chain connects TRBV19 to TRBJ1-1; 9 bases match TRBD1. In germline, CDR1 is LNHDA, CDR2 SQIVND (reference sequence). J lost 1 base, V lost 4 bases, and 4 bases had no gene match. This CDR3 comprises 15 residues. CDR3: CASSRPGQGNTEAFF. CDR3 sequence (DNA): TGTGCCAGTAGTAGACCGGGACAGGGGAACACTGAAGCTTTCTTT.

The rearrangement links TRBV11-2 to TRBJ2-1; 7 bases fit TRBD2. V lost 8 bases, J lost 1 base, and 14 bases stayed unmatched. Germline CDR1 reads SGHAT; CDR2 reads FQNNGV. This CDR3 is 17 amino acids long. CDR3 amino acids: CASLPRIAGVSYNEQFF. The CDR3 DNA follows: TGTGCCAGCCTACCCAGGATTGCGGGGGTATCCTACAATGAGCAGTTCTTC.

The chain recombines TRBV6-2 or TRBV6-3 with TRBJ2-7, with D perhaps matching TRBD2 (6 bases). With 8 bases removed from V and 6 bases from J, the gap between germline ends came to 14 bases. The CDR3 has 12 residues. Germline lookup yields CDR1 MNHEY and CDR2 SVGEGT. The CDR3 sequence: CASGERAREQYF. CDR3 DNA sequence: TGTGCCAGCGGGGAGCGGGCTCGCGAGCAGTACTTC.

This sequence joins TRBV2 and TRBJ1-2; no definite D call. Germline V gene lookup returns CDR1 SNHLY and CDR2 FYNNEI. The CDR3 has 14 residues. The germline V and J ends were trimmed by 2 bases and 1 base, with 8 bases remaining between them. The DNA of the CDR3 is TGTGCCAGCAGTGAAAGAGGGCTTAACTATGGCTACACCTTC. Residues: CASSERGLNYGYTF.